The 2 T cell receptor beta chains below come from one sample, sequenced in a study of Ad26.COV2.S vaccination and SARS-CoV-2 variants. Clones were sequenced by immunoSEQ multiplex PCR, and TCRdb holds only the in-frame ones, with some missing. There are roughly 100,000 clones in the sample; over 60% occur only once, and around 16% lies in the top ten. Sequenced material: peripheral blood, taken after recovery from COVID-19. The source is a human donor who had recovered from COVID-19.

V and J are TRBV30 and TRBJ2-3; 10 nucleotides match TRBD2. V lost 7 bases and J lost 5; bases outside the gene matches: 12. The CDR3 contains 15 residues. Germline V gives CDR1 GTSNPN, CDR2 SVGIG (reference sequence). The CDR3 bases are TGTGCCTCCCAGCCCGGACTAGCGGTTGAAGATACGCAGTATTTT. Translating it yields CASQPGLAVEDTQYF.

V and J are TRBV30 and TRBJ1-1; no reliable D call. CDR1 and CDR2 from the germline V gene are GTSNPN and SVGIG (reference sequence). V was cut by 5 bases and J by 10 bases, with 17 bases left in between. CDR3 length equals 12 residues. This CDR3 reads CAWSSQSGRAFF. In DNA form, the CDR3 reads TGTGCCTGGTCCTCTCAGAGTGGCAGAGCTTTCTTT.